The rows below give T cell receptor beta chains drawn from one sample of a study of blood T cells in healthy people across ages. TCRdb called the 5' RACE reads again in MiXCR, with one record for every CDR3 protein. The sample has around 1,600,000 distinct CDR3 sequences, approximately 42% seen once. The sample taken for sequencing was blood. The receptors here all came from a woman between 18 and 29 years old in good health. Each CDR3 is given with its conserved first and last residue. The D gene is left open where the match is weak. Clone size is shown for a subset of rows, as once, few, many or a class of expanded clone.

J gene: TRBJ1-2
clone size: -
V gene: TRBV13
D gene: TRBD1
CDR3 protein: CASSSTQETGVYGYTF
CDR3 DNA: TGTGCCAGCAGCTCCACCCAAGAGACAGGGGTCTATGGCTACACCTTC

J gene: TRBJ2-1
clone size: -
V gene: TRBV7-8
D gene: TRBD1
CDR3 protein: CASSLQGQGDNEQFF
CDR3 DNA: TGTGCCAGCAGCTTACAGGGACAGGGCGACAATGAGCAGTTCTTC

J gene: TRBJ2-3
clone size: -
V gene: TRBV20-1
D gene: TRBD1
CDR3 protein: CTQTGVTADTQYF
CDR3 DNA: TGCACGCAGACAGGGGTCACAGCAGATACGCAGTATTTT

J gene: TRBJ2-7
clone size: -
V gene: TRBV6-5
D gene: TRBD2
CDR3 protein: CASSFRGSPSYEQYF
CDR3 DNA: TGTGCCAGCAGTTTCCGCGGGAGTCCCTCCTACGAGCAGTACTTC

J gene: TRBJ2-1
clone size: -
V gene: TRBV7-6
D gene: -
CDR3 protein: CASSEAGTRSYNEQFF
CDR3 DNA: TGTGCCAGCAGCGAAGCCGGGACCCGGTCCTACAATGAGCAGTTCTTC

J gene: TRBJ2-5
clone size: -
V gene: TRBV29-1
D gene: TRBD2
CDR3 protein: CSALTSEIMIETQYF
CDR3 DNA: TGCAGCGCCCTGACTAGCGAGATTATGATAGAGACCCAGTACTTC

J gene: TRBJ2-1
clone size: -
V gene: TRBV11-2
D gene: TRBD2
CDR3 protein: CASSLEGTSRTYEQFF
CDR3 DNA: TGTGCCAGCAGCTTAGAGGGGACTAGCAGAACCTACGAGCAGTTCTTC

J gene: TRBJ2-2
clone size: -
V gene: TRBV4-2
D gene: -
CDR3 protein: CASSQDRAGAGELFF
CDR3 DNA: TGTGCCAGCAGCCAAGATCGGGCAGGCGCCGGGGAGCTGTTTTTT

J gene: TRBJ1-6
clone size: -
V gene: TRBV15
D gene: -
CDR3 protein: CATGKVVSSYNSPLHF
CDR3 DNA: TGTGCCACCGGCAAGGTAGTCAGCTCCTATAATTCACCCCTCCACTTT

J gene: TRBJ2-3
clone size: few
V gene: TRBV6-2/TRBV6-3
D gene: -
CDR3 protein: CASSYPSEGTDTQYF
CDR3 DNA: TGTGCCAGCAGTTACCCCAGCGAGGGCACAGATACGCAGTATTTT

J gene: TRBJ2-7
clone size: -
V gene: TRBV9
D gene: -
CDR3 protein: CASSEGGRFDEQYF
CDR3 DNA: TGTGCCAGCAGCGAGGGGGGGAGGTTCGACGAGCAGTACTTC

J gene: TRBJ1-1
clone size: -
V gene: TRBV20-1
D gene: -
CDR3 protein: CSANPPGNTEAFF
CDR3 DNA: TGCAGTGCTAATCCCCCGGGGAACACTGAAGCTTTCTTT

J gene: TRBJ2-1
clone size: -
V gene: TRBV4-2
D gene: -
CDR3 protein: CASSQGPSGPYNEQFF
CDR3 DNA: TGTGCCAGCAGCCAAGGTCCCAGCGGGCCCTACAATGAGCAGTTCTTC

J gene: TRBJ1-2
clone size: -
V gene: TRBV14
D gene: TRBD1
CDR3 protein: CASSHLEDREDGYTF
CDR3 DNA: TGTGCCAGCAGCCATTTGGAGGACAGGGAGGATGGCTACACCTTC

J gene: TRBJ2-7
clone size: -
V gene: TRBV11-2
D gene: -
CDR3 protein: CASSVDNPYEQYF
CDR3 DNA: TGTGCCAGCAGCGTAGATAATCCCTACGAGCAGTACTTC

J gene: TRBJ1-2
clone size: -
V gene: TRBV4-3
D gene: -
CDR3 protein: CASSQDRQTVGYTF
CDR3 DNA: TGCGCCAGCAGCCAAGATCGACAGACGGTAGGCTACACCTTC

J gene: TRBJ2-1
clone size: few
V gene: TRBV2
D gene: TRBD2
CDR3 protein: CASRPGLGSSYNEQFF
CDR3 DNA: TGTGCCAGCAGGCCGGGACTAGGGAGCTCCTACAATGAGCAGTTCTTC

J gene: TRBJ1-5
clone size: -
V gene: TRBV27
D gene: -
CDR3 protein: CASRRAAYSNQPQHF
CDR3 DNA: TGTGCCAGCAGACGGGCGGCTTATAGCAATCAGCCCCAGCATTTT